This TCR beta chain was found in a study of human T cells and chemical hapten exposure. Study summary: Diphenylcyclopropenone doses were given weekly to the scalps of patients across the roughly 22-week study.

TCRdb fed the RACE reads into MiXCR, producing one record per CDR3 protein. In the table there are over 60,000 distinct CDR3 sequences, 10% of which are singletons. Documented time point: patch test 2, 6 weeks after DPC sensitization. The treatment denotes: therapeutic diphenylcyclopropenone sensitization with weekly scalp DPC. The study, taken as a whole, reports: Following DPC sensitization, TCRs present above 1 in 1000 frequency showed no change. In the PT1 data, expanded TCR counts showed a positive correlation with patch test score.

Points on this clonotype: Its antigen is undetermined.

The length of the CDR3 is 15 residues. The J segment lost 6 bases and the V segment lost 0 bases, leaving 11 bases of the junction unmatched. Germline loops: CDR1 DFQATT, CDR2 SNEGSKA (reference sequence). Sequencing used whole blood, obtained in connection with sensitization to the hapten diphenylcyclopropenone (DPC). This receptor was taken from a woman aged 50 to 60 with alopecia areata. Some clones in this sample may be carry-over from other donors' samples. This sequence joins TRBV20-1 and TRBJ2-7; 7 bases line up with TRBD1. Here the CDR3 DNA reads TGCAGTGCTAGAGATCTCAGGACAGGACCTCTCGAGCAGTACTTC. Its translation is CSARDLRTGPLEQYF.